These 7 T cell receptor beta chains originate from one sample sequenced in a study of blood T cell repertoires in COVID-19. TCRdb keeps only in-frame clones here, not all; method: immunoSEQ multiplex PCR. The data show about 30,000 clones, approximately 80% seen once. The sample consisted of peripheral blood. Receptor source: an elderly man with acute or convalescent COVID-19.

This clone was counted a single time. This chain connects TRBV4-1 to TRBJ1-1; possibly TRBD1 for D (5 bases). The CDR3 has 15 residues. Germline V gene data show CDR1 as MGHRA and CDR2 as YSYEKL. The V gene lost 0 bases and the J gene lost 5 bases, with 13 bases spanning the gap. DNA of the CDR3: TGCGCCAGCAGCCAAGAATCCAGGGTCCTAACTGAAGCTTTCTTT. It is translated as CASSQESRVLTEAFF.

V is TRBV6-2 or TRBV6-3 and J is TRBJ2-3; 7 nucleotides line up with TRBD1. This CDR3 is built from 18 residues. The germline gives CDR1 MNHEY, CDR2 SVGEGT. With 2 bases clipped from V and 0 bases from J, the junction kept 11 bases outside the gene matches. The CDR3 loop is CASSYTQGKTGSTDTQYF. The CDR3, as DNA: TGTGCCAGCAGTTACACACAAGGAAAGACAGGGAGCACAGATACGCAGTATTTT.

The chain recombines TRBV6-5 with TRBJ2-3; tentatively, D is TRBD2 (6 bases). Germline V lookup: CDR1 MNHEY, CDR2 SVGAGI. Trimming took 6 bases from V and 4 from J, leaving 11 bases between them. The CDR3 consists of 13 residues. The DNA of the CDR3 is TGTGCCAGCAGACTGGGCGGGGCAGATACGCAGTATTTT. Translation gives CASRLGGADTQYF.

The gene calls are TRBV7-2 and TRBJ2-7; TRBD2 agrees at 8 bases. The CDR3 spans 15 residues. The V and J ends lost 5 bases and 0 bases, in that order; junction bases with no gene match: 6. Germline CDR1 reads SGHTA; CDR2 reads FQGNSA. The CDR3 sequence: CASSPLGTSSYEQYF. CDR3 nucleotides: TGTGCCAGCAGCCCATTGGGGACTAGCTCCTACGAGCAGTACTTC.

This clone was seen just once. V and J are TRBV12-5 and TRBJ2-3, with D possibly matching TRBD1 (6 bases). Trimming stripped 6 bases from V and 3 bases from J, with 10 bases between. From germline, CDR1 is LGHNT and CDR2 FRNRAP. The CDR3 extends over 13 amino acids. The CDR3 loop is CASGRDKTDTQYF. The CDR3 DNA reads TGTGCTAGTGGCAGGGACAAAACAGATACGCAGTATTTT.

The chain employs TRBV6-5 and TRBJ1-3, with TRBD1 matching 10 bases. Trimming at V came to 7 bases and at J to 6 bases, leaving 6 bases not matched to a gene. Looked up from germline, CDR1 is MNHEY and CDR2 is SVGAGI. CDR3 length: 14 amino acids. Here the CDR3 reads CASTDRGPVNTIYF. The DNA for the CDR3 is TGTGCCAGCACCGACAGGGGGCCGGTAAACACCATATATTTT.

This clone came up a few times. This chain links TRBV7-6 with TRBJ2-1; 12 bases map to TRBD2. The CDR3 loop spans 17 amino acids. J was trimmed by 7 bases and V by 0 bases; bases with no gene match: 7. Germline CDR1 SGHVS, CDR2 FNYEAQ. The CDR3 loop reads CASSLATSGSYLNEQFF. The CDR3, as DNA: TGTGCCAGCAGCTTAGCGACTAGCGGGAGTTATTTAAATGAGCAGTTCTTC.